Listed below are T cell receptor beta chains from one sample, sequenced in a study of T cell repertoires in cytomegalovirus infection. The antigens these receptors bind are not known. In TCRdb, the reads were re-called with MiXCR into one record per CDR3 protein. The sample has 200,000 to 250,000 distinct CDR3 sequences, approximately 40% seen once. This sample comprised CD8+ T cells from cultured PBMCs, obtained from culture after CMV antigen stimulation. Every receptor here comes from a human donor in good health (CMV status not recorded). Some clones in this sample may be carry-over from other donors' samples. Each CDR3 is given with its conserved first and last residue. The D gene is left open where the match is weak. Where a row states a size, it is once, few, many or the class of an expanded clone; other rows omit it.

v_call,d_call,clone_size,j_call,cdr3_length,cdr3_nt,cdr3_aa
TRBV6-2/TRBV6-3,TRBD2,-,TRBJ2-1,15,TGTGCCAGCAGCCTCGGACTAGTAGGTTACAATGAGCAGTTCTTC,CASSLGLVGYNEQFF
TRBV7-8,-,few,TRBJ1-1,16,TGTGCCAGCAGCTTAGCAGGAGGGGGAATGAACACTGAAGCTTTCTTT,CASSLAGGGMNTEAFF
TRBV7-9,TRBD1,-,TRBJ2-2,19,TGTGCCAGCAGACCCCTAGGGGGCTGGTCACGTCATTTAACCGGGGAGCTGTTTTTT,CASRPLGGWSRHLTGELFF
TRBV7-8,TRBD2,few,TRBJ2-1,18,TGTGCCAGCAGCTTAGCTCTAGCGGGGGGGCAGCGGTACAATGAGCAGTTCTTC,CASSLALAGGQRYNEQFF
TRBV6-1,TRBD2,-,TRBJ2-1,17,TGTGCCAGCACCCTACTAGCGGGACCCATGCCGGCCAATGAGCAGTTCTTC,CASTLLAGPMPANEQFF
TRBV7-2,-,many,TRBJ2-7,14,TGTGCCAGCAGCTTCCCAGGGACCTCCTACGAGCAGTACTTC,CASSFPGTSYEQYF
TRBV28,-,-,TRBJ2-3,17,TGTGCCAGCAGTTTAAGGCTCTTGCGGGACGATGAAGATACGCAGTATTTT,CASSLRLLRDDEDTQYF
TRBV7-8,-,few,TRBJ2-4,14,TGTGCCAGCAGCTTGGGGTTAGCCAAAAACATTCAGTACTTC,CASSLGLAKNIQYF
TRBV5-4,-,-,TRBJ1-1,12,TGTGCCAGCAGCCTAATTAACACTGAAGCTTTCTTT,CASSLINTEAFF
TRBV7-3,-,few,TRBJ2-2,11,TGTGCCAGCCACAGGGCCGGGGAGCTGTTTTTT,CASHRAGELFF
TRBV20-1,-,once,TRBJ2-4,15,TGCAGTGCTAGTAAAGTGGAGGTGGTCAAAAACATTCAGTACTTC,CSASKVEVVKNIQYF
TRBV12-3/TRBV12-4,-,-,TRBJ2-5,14,TGTGCAAGCAGTCCTCTCTGGTCCCCTAAGACCCAGTACTTC,CASSPLWSPKTQYF
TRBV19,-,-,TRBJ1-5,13,TGTGCCAGTAGCCGACAGGCTGGTGGTCCCCAGCATTTT,CASSRQAGGPQHF
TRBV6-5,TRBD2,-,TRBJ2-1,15,TGTGCCAGCAGTTACTCTGGACTAGCAAGCAATGAGCAGTTCTTC,CASSYSGLASNEQFF
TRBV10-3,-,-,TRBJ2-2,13,TGTGCCGCGGGGACACCTAACACCGGGGAGCTGTTTTTT,CAAGTPNTGELFF
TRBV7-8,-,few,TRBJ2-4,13,TGTGCCAGCAGTTTTCCGGGGTTGAACATTCAGTACTTC,CASSFPGLNIQYF
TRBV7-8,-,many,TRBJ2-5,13,TGTGCCAGCACCCTGAGGGGAGTTGAGACCCAGTACTTC,CASTLRGVETQYF
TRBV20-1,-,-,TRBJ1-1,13,TGCAGTGCTATCGGGGGTAGAAAGACTGAAGCTTTCTTT,CSAIGGRKTEAFF
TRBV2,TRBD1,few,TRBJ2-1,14,TGTGCCAGCAGTGGTGACAGGGGAATACATGAGCAGTTCTTC,CASSGDRGIHEQFF
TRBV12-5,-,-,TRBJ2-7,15,TGTGCTAGTGGTTTCCCCGGGAAAGGGGTCGGGGAGCAGTACTTC,CASGFPGKGVGEQYF
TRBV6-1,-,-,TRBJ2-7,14,TGTGCCAGCAGTGAATTGGTCAACCTATACGAGCAGTACTTC,CASSELVNLYEQYF
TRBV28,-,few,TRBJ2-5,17,TGTGCCAGCAGTCTACCCGGGGGGACAGGAGGCCAAGAGACCCAGTACTTC,CASSLPGGTGGQETQYF
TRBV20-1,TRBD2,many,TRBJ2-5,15,TGCAGTGCCAGTCGTAGCGGGGGAGTCTTAGAGACCCAGTACTTC,CSASRSGGVLETQYF
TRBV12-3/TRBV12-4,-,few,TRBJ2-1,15,TGTGCCAGCAGAACCCCGGGCAGGGTTGCCAATGAGCAGTTCTTC,CASRTPGRVANEQFF
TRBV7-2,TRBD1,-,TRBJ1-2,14,TGTGCCAGCAGTGGGACAGGGATAGACTATGGCTACACCTTC,CASSGTGIDYGYTF
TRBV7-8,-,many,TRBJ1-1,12,TGTGCCAGCAGCTTAAAAGTCACTGAAGCTTTCTTT,CASSLKVTEAFF
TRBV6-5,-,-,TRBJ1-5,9,TGTGCCGCGGGGCAGCCCCAGCATTTT,CAAGQPQHF
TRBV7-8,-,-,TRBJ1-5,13,TGTGCCAGCAGCTTAGAGACTGGCCAGCCCCAGCATTTT,CASSLETGQPQHF
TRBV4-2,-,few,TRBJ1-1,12,TGTGCCACCTACGGAGGGGGCACTGAAGCTTTCTTT,CATYGGGTEAFF
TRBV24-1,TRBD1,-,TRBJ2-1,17,TGTGCCACCAGTGATCGGCGGACAGGGAGCTCCTACAATGAGCAGTTCTTC,CATSDRRTGSSYNEQFF
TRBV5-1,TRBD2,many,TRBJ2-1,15,TGCGCCAGCAGCTCCACTAGCGGGAGTGTCAATGAGCAGTTCTTC,CASSSTSGSVNEQFF
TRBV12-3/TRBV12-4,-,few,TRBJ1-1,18,TGTGCCAGCAGTTTATCAGGGTCCCCCTATAAAATGAACACTGAAGCTTTCTTT,CASSLSGSPYKMNTEAFF
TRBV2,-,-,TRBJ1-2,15,TGTGCCAGCAGTGAAGCCGGGTCAAATAACTATGGCTACACCTTC,CASSEAGSNNYGYTF
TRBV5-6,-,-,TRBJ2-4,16,TGTGCCAGCAGCCCGGGACGTCTACCAGCCAAAAACATTCAGTACTTC,CASSPGRLPAKNIQYF
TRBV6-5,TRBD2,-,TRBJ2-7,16,TGTGCCACCGGAGGGACTAGCGGGAGCGGAATAGACGAGCAGTACTTC,CATGGTSGSGIDEQYF
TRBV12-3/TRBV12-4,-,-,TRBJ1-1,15,TGTGCCAGCACCACCTCTCCAACCCTGAACACTGAAGCTTTCTTT,CASTTSPTLNTEAFF
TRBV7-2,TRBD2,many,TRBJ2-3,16,TGTGCCAGCAGCTTAGGGGGGACTAGGTACACAGATACGCAGTATTTT,CASSLGGTRYTDTQYF
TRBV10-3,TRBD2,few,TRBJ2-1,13,TGTGCCATCAGTGACTCGGGGGGCAATGAGCAGTTCTTC,CAISDSGGNEQFF
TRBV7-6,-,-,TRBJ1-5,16,TGTGCCAGCAGTTCGTACGGTGAGGGCAGCAATCAGCCCCAGCATTTT,CASSSYGEGSNQPQHF
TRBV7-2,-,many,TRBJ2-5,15,TGTGCCAGCAGCTTAAGTGGCGTGGGCCAAGAGACCCAGTACTTC,CASSLSGVGQETQYF
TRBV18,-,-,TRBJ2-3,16,TGTGCCAGCTCACCCACATCGCGACTGTACGCAGATACGCAGTATTTT,CASSPTSRLYADTQYF
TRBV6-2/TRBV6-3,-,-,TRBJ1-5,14,TGTGCCAGCAGTTTACGGAATAGCAATCAGCCCCAGCATTTT,CASSLRNSNQPQHF
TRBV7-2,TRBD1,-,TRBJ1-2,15,TGTGCCAGCAGCCTCACAGGGGGCGCTGGCTATGGCTACACCTTC,CASSLTGGAGYGYTF
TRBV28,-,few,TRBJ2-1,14,TGTGCCAGCAGTTTGGGATACCTAACAAGTGAGCAGTTCTTC,CASSLGYLTSEQFF
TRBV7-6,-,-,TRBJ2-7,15,TGTGCCAGCAGGTCGGGCGGGTCCTCGGTCTACGAGCAGTACTTC,CASRSGGSSVYEQYF
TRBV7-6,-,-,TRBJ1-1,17,TGTGCCAGCACTTCTAATTCTCGGAGCAGCATGAACACTGAAGCTTTCTTT,CASTSNSRSSMNTEAFF
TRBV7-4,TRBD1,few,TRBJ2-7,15,TGTGCCAGCAGCTTAAAGGACAGGAGGCCCTACGAGCAGTACTTC,CASSLKDRRPYEQYF
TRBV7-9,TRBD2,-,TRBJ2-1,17,TGTGCCAGCAGCCCGAGACTAGCGGGGAGTTCCTACAATGAGCAGTTCTTC,CASSPRLAGSSYNEQFF
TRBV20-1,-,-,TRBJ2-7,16,TGCAGTGCTAGAGATCTAGGGGGACCAAGCTCCTACGAGCAGTACTTC,CSARDLGGPSSYEQYF
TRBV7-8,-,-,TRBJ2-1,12,TGTGCCAGCAGCCCCGGGTGGAATGAGCAGTTCTTC,CASSPGWNEQFF
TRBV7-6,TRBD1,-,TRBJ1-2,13,TGTACCAGCAGCAAGGGACAGGGGGGTGGCTACACCTTC,CTSSKGQGGGYTF
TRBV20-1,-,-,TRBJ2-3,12,TGCTCCCGAAGAAGGGTCTCAGATACGCAGTATTTT,CSRRRVSDTQYF
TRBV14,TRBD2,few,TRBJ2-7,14,TGTGCCAGCAGCCCCGGGGGACTAGTATACGAGCAGTACTTC,CASSPGGLVYEQYF